This T cell receptor beta chain was sequenced for a study of T cell repertoires in cytomegalovirus infection. Across the whole study: Signatures in public TCR beta sequences pointed to both CMV infection and matching HLA type.

From the reads, TCRdb called clonotypes with MiXCR, one entry per CDR3 protein. The sample holds roughly 720,000 distinct CDR3 sequences; about 40% are singletons and the top ten take about 2.8%. The CDR3 runs 14 residues. Trimming shortened V by 2 bases and J by 1 base, and 8 bases separated the two germline ends. Looked up from germline, CDR1 is SGHTA and CDR2 is FQGNSA. The receptor was isolated from a human donor in good health (CMV status not recorded). Some clones in this sample may be carry-over from other donors' samples. Sequencing input: PBMCs. V is TRBV7-2 and J is TRBJ2-5, with a possible D match to TRBD2 (6 bases). In nucleotides, the CDR3 is TGTGCCAGCAGCTTATGGCGGGGCCAAGAGACCCAGTACTTC. It is translated as CASSLWRGQETQYF.